This T cell receptor beta chain is drawn from a study of read filtering for tumor transcriptome and immune sequencing. Looking at the study overall: R-ISS stage counts were roughly 8 for I, 15 to 20 for II, six or seven for III. TCR-mapped reads were about 3.5 to 10.27 million with IR-seq versus roughly 80 to 1273 with RNA-seq. General observations from the study: In IR-seq, single-read clonotypes were about 80% of clonotypes but 3% to 3.5% of reads.

This clonotype showed up many times. The antigen is unknown. This CDR3 has 17 residues. The V end lost 6 bases, the J end lost 3 bases, and 22 bases lay between the germline ends. This library used around 0.4 ug RNA and molecular barcoded adaptors spanning alpha/delta and beta/gamma chains. TCRdb reanalysed the reads using MiXCR and keeps one entry per CDR3 protein. Seen here are under 50,000 distinct CDR3 sequences, roughly an eighth observed once, and the top ten hold 25% to 30%. The specimen sequenced was a population of CD138-negative cells sorted from bone marrow. The gene calls are TRBV12-3 or TRBV12-4 and TRBJ2-3; D may match TRBD1 or TRBD2 (5 bases each). The clonotype was recovered from a donor at least 40 years old with multiple myeloma. The CDR3 bases are TGTGCCAGCAGGTACCGAATCAGGGACCGGTCGACAGATACGCAGTATTTT. Its protein is CASRYRIRDRSTDTQYF.